This TCR beta chain appears in the sequencing data of a study of regulatory T cells in long-lasting Graves disease. CDR1 MNHEY and CDR2 SMNVEV come from the germline V gene (reference sequence). The CDR3 is made up of 15 amino acids. V shed 9 bases and J shed 10 bases, with 22 bases lying between them. General study points: Because few samples were included, accuracy may have been lower. Favored usage of TRBV28, TRBJ1-2 and TRBJ2-5 was recorded in persistent disease.

This clonotype was detected only a few times. Its antigen is undetermined. With iRepertoire HTBI primers and Arm-PCR of CDR3 regions, TCR beta libraries were built. MiXCR was run by TCRdb on the multiplex PCR reads, yielding one entry per CDR3 protein. The top ten hold about 7.8% of the sample, which has about 470,000 distinct CDR3 sequences, 20% to 25% seen once. Noted time point: persistent/refractory GD, antithyroid drugs over 5 years with positive TRAb. Generation of the TCR library employed RNA extracted from PBMCs. Doctors identified Graves' disease using the American Thyroid Association guidelines.

The input for sequencing was peripheral blood mononuclear cells (PBMCs), taken when the disease was refractory, from a patient treated with antithyroid drugs. The sequence derives from a female donor with Graves disease. The chain uses TRBV27 and TRBJ1-6; D gene ambiguous. Here the CDR3 reads CARNSEAPIRSPLHF. In DNA form, the CDR3 reads TGTGCCAGGAACTCAGAAGCGCCAATTCGGTCACCCCTCCACTTT.